The rows below give T cell receptor beta chains drawn from one sample of a study of T cell responses to AZD1222 COVID-19 vaccine. Profiling relied on immunoSEQ multiplex PCR, and the TCRdb table lists in-frame clones only, not all of them. Of about 110,000 clones listed, 92% were seen once; the top ten hold 1% to 1.5%. Material: peripheral blood, obtained on day 0 of AZD1222 vaccination. The source is an adult in good health. Both conserved end residues are part of each CDR3. Each record gives: D gene, V gene, CDR3 length, J gene, clone size, CDR3 DNA, CDR3 protein. The D gene is left open where the match is weak. Not all rows give a size; the values are once, few, many and, for expanded clones, a class.

>NA|TRBV7-9|13|TRBJ2-7|once
TGTGCCAGCAGCTCCGGAGACATATACGAGCAGTACTTC
CASSSGDIYEQYF
>NA|TRBV4-3|15|TRBJ2-3|NA
TGCGCCAGCAGCCAAGAAAGGGCGGTCACAGATACGCAGTATTTT
CASSQERAVTDTQYF
>NA|TRBV12-5|15|TRBJ2-3|NA
TGTGCTAGTGGTTTGAGGTCGGTCGGGACAGATACGCAGTATTTT
CASGLRSVGTDTQYF
>NA|TRBV7-2|12|TRBJ2-3|NA
TGTGCCAGCAGCCCATCAGCCGATACGCAGTATTTT
CASSPSADTQYF
>NA|TRBV19|18|TRBJ1-5|NA
TGTGCCAGTAGGCTCGGGGTCATCGGGGTCTATAGCAATCAGCCCCAGCATTTT
CASRLGVIGVYSNQPQHF
>TRBD2|TRBV9|17|TRBJ2-3|NA
TGTGCCAGCAGACCCACTAGCGGTGAAGCTAGCACAGATACGCAGTATTTT
CASRPTSGEASTDTQYF
>NA|TRBV7-2|14|TRBJ2-1|NA
TGTGCCAGCAGCTTTGGTGCGGGGCTCAATGAGCAGTTCTTC
CASSFGAGLNEQFF
>NA|TRBV7-3|16|TRBJ2-2|NA
TGTGCCAGCAGCTTTTCAGGGTTTGGGAGCACCGGGGAGCTGTTTTTT
CASSFSGFGSTGELFF
>NA|TRBV10-3|12|TRBJ2-7|NA
TGTGCCATCGGTCCAGCGGTGTACGAGCAGTACTTC
CAIGPAVYEQYF
>TRBD2|TRBV27|16|TRBJ2-5|NA
TGTGCCAGCAGCTCACTAGCGGGAGGGTACCAAGAGACCCAGTACTTC
CASSSLAGGYQETQYF
>TRBD2|TRBV2|15|TRBJ2-5|NA
TGTGCCAGTCTGGGGACTAGCGGAACTCAAGAGACCCAGTACTTC
CASLGTSGTQETQYF
>NA|TRBV7-6|15|TRBJ2-5|NA
TGTGCCAGCAGCTTAGTCGGGGGCGAACAAGAGACCCAGTACTTC
CASSLVGGEQETQYF
>TRBD1|TRBV27|11|TRBJ1-6|NA
TGTGCCAGCGGACAGGGACCGGCCCTCCACTTT
CASGQGPALHF
>NA|TRBV10-3|14|TRBJ2-5|NA
TGTGCCATCAGTGATGGGAGCCTAGGAGAGACCCAGTACTTC
CAISDGSLGETQYF
>NA|TRBV20-1|15|TRBJ2-2|once
TGCAGTGCTAGTGCACTCCAAAGGGACACCGGGGAGCTGTTTTTT
CSASALQRDTGELFF
>NA|TRBV5-1|13|TRBJ1-2|NA
TGCGCCAGCAGCTTGACGCAGGGGACGGGCTACACCTTC
CASSLTQGTGYTF
>NA|TRBV7-2|13|TRBJ1-5|NA
TGTGCCAGCAGCTTAGTGGGCAATCAGCCCCAGCATTTT
CASSLVGNQPQHF